This TCR beta chain was sequenced during a study of cytomegalovirus exposure and HLA in healthy donors. At the level of the study: A preliminary data release comprised about 85 million unique TCRs obtained from HLA-typed donors. Study conclusions and caveats: Analyses of presence and absence presupposed an approximately uniform sequencing depth across donors. In a later analysis, specific HLA alleles were associated with 15,000 to 20,000 TCR beta sequences at a 0.05 false discovery rate.

The primer mix had 60 Vbeta and 13 Jbeta primers. Profiling relied on immunoSEQ multiplex PCR, and the TCRdb table lists in-frame clones only, not all of them. This sample has 160,000 or so clones, with over 75% found just once. V lost 1 base to trimming and J lost 6 bases, with 7 bases between them. Germline CDR1 is SGHAT and CDR2 is FQNNGV. The length of the CDR3 is 12 residues. Details on this clone: Its cognate antigen is unknown.

The sample was PBMCs. The origin of this receptor is a man between 60 and 75 years old in good health and CMV-seronegative. This rearrangement joins TRBV11-2 to TRBJ2-7; D may be TRBD2 (5 bases). The chain's CDR3 is CASSLGGFEQYF. CDR3 nucleotides: TGTGCCAGCAGCTTAGGAGGGTTCGAGCAGTACTTC.